Below are 13 T cell receptor beta chains sequenced from a single sample in a study of blood T cell repertoires in COVID-19. Profiled with immunoSEQ multiplex PCR; TCRdb holds only in-frame clones, not every one. Among about 250,000 clones, 80% to 90% were seen once, and the ten largest hold around 1.8%. Source material: PBMCs or T cells enriched from blood (not recorded which). These receptors all come from a man in his forties or fifties who had recovered from COVID-19.

The chain has TRBV28 and TRBJ1-2; unclear D gene. Trimming left V 4 bases short and J 8 bases short, with 23 bases between. The CDR3 extends over 16 amino acids. Germline V gives CDR1 MDHEN, CDR2 SYDVKM. Here the CDR3 reads CASSSPHPTEVWGYTF. The DNA for the CDR3 is TGTGCCAGCAGTTCCCCCCACCCCACCGAGGTGTGGGGCTACACCTTC.

The V gene is TRBV18, the J gene TRBJ2-7; 7 positions agree with TRBD2. The germline V gene has CDR1 KGHSH and CDR2 LQKENI. J gave up 7 bases and V 4 bases, and 16 bases lay outside the gene matches. The CDR3 sequence is 16 residues long. The CDR3 DNA reads as TGTGCCAGCTCACGACCCTTTCGGGCGGGAGTGGGTGAGCAGTACTTC. It codes for CASSRPFRAGVGEQYF. Complete variable domain (other parts from reference TRBV18 and TRBJ2-7): NAGVMQNPRHLVRRRGQEARLRCSPMKGHSHVYWYRQLPEEGLKFMVYLQKENIIDESGMPKERFSAEFPKEGPSILRIQQVVRGDSAAYFCASSRPFRAGVGEQYFGPGTRLTVT.

The chain recombines TRBV7-8 with TRBJ2-5; TRBD1 might be the D (5 bases). With 6 bases removed from V and 5 bases from J, the gap between germline ends came to 16 bases. CDR3 length: 14 amino acids. Germline V lookup: CDR1 SGHVS, CDR2 FQNEAQ. CDR3 in amino acids: CASSLQGMRETQYF. In DNA form, the CDR3 reads TGTGCCAGCAGTCTCCAGGGAATGAGGGAGACCCAGTACTTC.

The rearrangement joins TRBV19 to TRBJ2-2; tentatively, D is TRBD1 (5 bases). Germline V lookup: CDR1 LNHDA, CDR2 SQIVND (reference sequence). The germline V and J ends were trimmed by 3 bases and 5 bases, with 10 bases remaining between them. The CDR3 has 14 amino acids. CDR3 amino acids: CASSIRGVTGELFF. CDR3 DNA sequence: TGTGCCAGTAGTATTAGGGGCGTAACCGGGGAGCTGTTTTTT.

This clone was found a few times. V gene TRBV12-2 combines with J gene TRBJ1-2; the D call of TRBD1 is as the table states it, not checked on the DNA. TRBV12-2 is marked as a pseudogene. The CDR3 extends over 15 amino acids. The CDR3 protein is CASRDMLDRGDGYTF. Written as DNA, the CDR3 is TGTGCAAGTCGCGATATGTTGGACAGGGGGGATGGCTACACCTTC.

The chain carries TRBV6-2 or TRBV6-3 and TRBJ2-7, with 9 nucleotides matching TRBD1. CDR1 and CDR2 (germline): MNHEY, SVGEGT. The V segment lost 4 bases and the J segment 4 bases; nucleotides outside the gene matches: 5. This CDR3 comprises 14 residues. The CDR3 is CASSWGQGRYEQYF. In DNA form, the CDR3 reads TGTGCCAGCAGTTGGGGACAGGGAAGGTACGAGCAGTACTTC.

This chain connects TRBV11-2 to TRBJ2-7, with TRBD2 identical over 9 bases. Trimming cost V 2 bases and J 5 bases; bases outside gene matches: 13. The V gene's germline CDR1 is SGHAT and CDR2 FQNNGV. The CDR3 contains 17 residues. The CDR3 coding sequence is TGTGCCAGCAGCTTAAGGAGGTGGGTAGCGGGAGTCAACGAGCAGTACTTC. Its translation: CASSLRRWVAGVNEQYF.

The chain links TRBV9 to TRBJ1-2, with 7 bases fitting TRBD1. V shed 1 base, J shed 6 bases, and the junction held 9 bases outside the gene matches. The CDR3 runs to 15 residues. Germline V gene sequence: CDR1 SGDLS, CDR2 YYNGEE. The CDR3 reads CASSVMVTGVHGYTF. For the CDR3, the DNA is TGTGCCAGCAGCGTAATGGTAACAGGGGTCCATGGCTACACCTTC.

As regards this clone: The same CDR3 arises from other DNA sequences in this sample as well. This chain joins TRBV7-2 and TRBJ2-1, with 9 bases matching TRBD1. CDR3 length: 15 amino acids. CDR1 and CDR2 from the germline V gene are SGHTA and FQGNSA. V shed 3 bases, J shed 4 bases, and the junction held 4 bases outside the gene matches. The chain's CDR3 is CASSFDRGSYNEQFF. DNA of the CDR3: TGTGCCAGCAGCTTCGACAGGGGGAGTTACAATGAGCAGTTCTTC.

The rearrangement uses TRBV30 and TRBJ1-4; D uncertain. Germline values: CDR1 GTSNPN, CDR2 SVGIG (reference sequence). CDR3 length equals 12 residues. V was shortened by 3 bases and J by 8 bases, with 10 bases between the two germline ends. This CDR3 is CAWSDGREKLFF. CDR3 coding DNA: TGTGCCTGGAGCGATGGGCGCGAAAAACTGTTTTTT.

V is TRBV19 and J is TRBJ1-1; D is possibly TRBD1 (6 bases). The CDR3 consists of 13 residues. Trimming pared 5 bases from V and 3 bases from J, leaving 10 bases between. In germline, CDR1 is LNHDA, CDR2 SQIVND (reference sequence). The CDR3 loop reads CASSAYRDTEAFF. DNA for the CDR3: TGTGCCAGTAGTGCCTACAGGGACACTGAAGCTTTCTTT. Using reference TRBV19 and TRBJ1-1 for the parts outside the CDR3, the full variable domain is DGGITQSPKYLFRKEGQNVTLSCEQNLNHDAMYWYRQDPGQGLRLIYYSQIVNDFQKGDIAEGYSVSREKKESFPLTVTSAQKNPTAFYLCASSAYRDTEAFFGQGTRLTVV.

J is TRBJ1-2 and V is TRBV3-1 (or the pseudogene TRBV3-2), with a weak D call TRBD1 (5 bases). The CDR3 is 17 residues long. Trimming shortened V by 0 bases and J by 3 bases, and 17 bases separated the two germline ends. Germline V gene lookup returns CDR1 LGHDT and CDR2 YNNKEL (reference sequence). The CDR3 loop reads CASSQDRGAGQDYGYTF. CDR3 sequence (DNA): TGTGCCAGCAGCCAAGATCGTGGTGCAGGACAAGACTATGGCTACACCTTC.

This chain uses TRBV30 with TRBJ1-3; D gene uncertain. Between the trimmed V and J ends, which lost 7 bases and 3 bases, there was a span of 13 bases. The CDR3 consists of 13 residues. Germline V CDR1 and CDR2: GTSNPN, SVGIG (reference sequence). The CDR3 spells CALVSNLGNTIYF. CDR3 coding DNA: TGTGCCTTAGTCTCGAACCTTGGAAACACCATATATTTT. Drawing the rest from reference TRBV30 and TRBJ1-3, the complete variable domain is SQTIHQWPATLVQPVGSPLSLECTVEGTSNPNLYWYRQAAGRGLQLLFYSVGIGQISSEVPQNLSASRPQDRQFILSSKKLLLSDSGFYLCALVSNLGNTIYFGEGSWLTVV.